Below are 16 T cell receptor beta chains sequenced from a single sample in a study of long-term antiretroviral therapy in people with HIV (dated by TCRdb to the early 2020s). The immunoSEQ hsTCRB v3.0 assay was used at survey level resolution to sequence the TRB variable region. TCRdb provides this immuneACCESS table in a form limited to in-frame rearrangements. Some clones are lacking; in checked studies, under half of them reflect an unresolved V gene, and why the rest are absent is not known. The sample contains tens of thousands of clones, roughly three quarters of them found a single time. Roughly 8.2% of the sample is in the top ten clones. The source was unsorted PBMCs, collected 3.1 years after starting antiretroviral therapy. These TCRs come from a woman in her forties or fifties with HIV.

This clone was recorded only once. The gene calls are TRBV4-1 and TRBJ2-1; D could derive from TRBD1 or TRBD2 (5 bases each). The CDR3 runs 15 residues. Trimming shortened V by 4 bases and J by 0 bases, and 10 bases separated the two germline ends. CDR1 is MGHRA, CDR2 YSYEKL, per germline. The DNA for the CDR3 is TGCGCCAGCAGCCTGGGGGTCTCCTCCTACAATGAGCAGTTCTTC. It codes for CASSLGVSSYNEQFF.

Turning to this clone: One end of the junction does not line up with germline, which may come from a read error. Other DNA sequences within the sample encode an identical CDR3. The CDR3 spells CASSDRGGGDYTF. CDR3 sequence (DNA): TGCGCCAGCAGCGACAGGGGAGGAGGCGACTACACCTTC. The gene calls are TRBV6-6 and TRBJ1-2, with 8 nucleotides matching TRBD1. This CDR3 has 13 residues. From germline, CDR1 is MNHNY and CDR2 SVGAGI (reference sequence).

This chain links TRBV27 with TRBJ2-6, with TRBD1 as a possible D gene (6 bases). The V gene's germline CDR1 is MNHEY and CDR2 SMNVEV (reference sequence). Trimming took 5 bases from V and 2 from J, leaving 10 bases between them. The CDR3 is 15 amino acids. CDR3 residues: CASSVRGAGANVLTF. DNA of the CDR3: TGTGCCAGCAGTGTCAGGGGCGCTGGGGCCAACGTCCTGACTTTC.

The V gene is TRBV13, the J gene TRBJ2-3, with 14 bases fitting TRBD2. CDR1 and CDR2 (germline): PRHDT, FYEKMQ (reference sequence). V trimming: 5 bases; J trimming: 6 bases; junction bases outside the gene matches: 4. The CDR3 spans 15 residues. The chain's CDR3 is CASSMGLAGVDTQYF. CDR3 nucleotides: TGTGCCAGCAGCATGGGACTAGCGGGGGTCGATACGCAGTATTTT.

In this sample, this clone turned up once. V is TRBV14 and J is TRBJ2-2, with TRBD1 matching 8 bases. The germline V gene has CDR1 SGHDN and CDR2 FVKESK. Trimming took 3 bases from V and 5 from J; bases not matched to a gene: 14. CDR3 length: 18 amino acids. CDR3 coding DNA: TGTGCCAGCAGCCATCTCCACCGGGACAGGAGTTCAACCGGGGAGCTGTTTTTT. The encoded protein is CASSHLHRDRSSTGELFF.

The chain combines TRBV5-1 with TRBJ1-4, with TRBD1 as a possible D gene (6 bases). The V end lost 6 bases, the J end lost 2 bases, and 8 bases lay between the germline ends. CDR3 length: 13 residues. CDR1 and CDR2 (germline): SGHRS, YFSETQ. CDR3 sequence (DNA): TGCGCCAGCAAACAGGGTACTAATGAAAAACTGTTTTTT. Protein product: CASKQGTNEKLFF.

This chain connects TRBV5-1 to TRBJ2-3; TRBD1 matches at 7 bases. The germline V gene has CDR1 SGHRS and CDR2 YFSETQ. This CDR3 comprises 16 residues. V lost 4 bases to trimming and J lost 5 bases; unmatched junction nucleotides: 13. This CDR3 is CASSPQQMTGRDTQYF. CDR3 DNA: TGCGCCAGCAGCCCACAGCAAATGACAGGGCGAGATACGCAGTATTTT.

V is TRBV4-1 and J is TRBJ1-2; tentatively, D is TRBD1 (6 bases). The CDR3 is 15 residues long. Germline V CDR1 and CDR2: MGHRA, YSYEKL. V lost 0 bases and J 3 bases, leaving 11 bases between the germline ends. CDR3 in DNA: TGCGCCAGCAGCCAAGACGGGGGCGACCACTATGGCTACACCTTC. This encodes CASSQDGGDHYGYTF.

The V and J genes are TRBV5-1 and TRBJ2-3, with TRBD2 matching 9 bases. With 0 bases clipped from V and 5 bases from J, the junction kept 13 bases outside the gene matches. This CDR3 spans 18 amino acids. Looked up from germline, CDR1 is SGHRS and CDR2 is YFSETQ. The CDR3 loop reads CASSLEGLAGGLIDTQYF. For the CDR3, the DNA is TGCGCCAGCAGCTTGGAAGGTCTCGCGGGGGGGCTTATAGATACGCAGTATTTT. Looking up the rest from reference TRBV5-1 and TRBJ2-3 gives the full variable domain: KAGVTQTPRYLIKTRGQQVTLSCSPISGHRSVSWYQQTPGQGLQFLFEYFSETQRNKGNFPGRFSGRQFSNSRSEMNVSTLELGDSALYLCASSLEGLAGGLIDTQYFGPGTRLTVL.

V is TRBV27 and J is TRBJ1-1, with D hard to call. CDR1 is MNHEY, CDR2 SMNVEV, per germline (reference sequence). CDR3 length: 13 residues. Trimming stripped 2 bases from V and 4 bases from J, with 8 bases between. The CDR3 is CASSLAHATEAFF. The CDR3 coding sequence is TGTGCCAGCAGTTTAGCACACGCCACTGAAGCTTTCTTT.

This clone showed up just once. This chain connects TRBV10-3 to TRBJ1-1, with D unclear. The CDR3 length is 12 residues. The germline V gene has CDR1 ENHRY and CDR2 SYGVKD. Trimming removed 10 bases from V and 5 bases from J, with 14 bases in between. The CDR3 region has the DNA TGTGCCAGTCTCGGTCTCCTAACTGAAGCTTTCTTT. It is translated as CASLGLLTEAFF.

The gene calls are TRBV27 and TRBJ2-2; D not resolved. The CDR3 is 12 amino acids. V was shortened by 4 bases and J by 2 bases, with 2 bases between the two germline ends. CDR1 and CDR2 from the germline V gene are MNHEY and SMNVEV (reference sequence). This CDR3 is CASSYNTGELFF. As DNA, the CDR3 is TGTGCCAGCAGTTACAACACCGGGGAGCTGTTTTTT.

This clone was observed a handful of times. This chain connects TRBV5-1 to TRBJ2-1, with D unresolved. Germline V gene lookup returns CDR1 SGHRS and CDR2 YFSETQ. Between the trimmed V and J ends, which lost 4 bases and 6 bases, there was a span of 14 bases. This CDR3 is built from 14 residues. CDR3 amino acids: CASSPISSGNEQFF. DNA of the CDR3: TGCGCCAGCAGCCCAATCTCCAGTGGCAATGAGCAGTTCTTC.

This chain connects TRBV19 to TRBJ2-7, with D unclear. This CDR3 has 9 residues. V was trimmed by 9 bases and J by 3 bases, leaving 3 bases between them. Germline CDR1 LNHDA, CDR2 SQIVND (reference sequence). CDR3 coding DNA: TGTGCCAGGGTCTACGAGCAGTACGTC. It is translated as CARVYEQYV.

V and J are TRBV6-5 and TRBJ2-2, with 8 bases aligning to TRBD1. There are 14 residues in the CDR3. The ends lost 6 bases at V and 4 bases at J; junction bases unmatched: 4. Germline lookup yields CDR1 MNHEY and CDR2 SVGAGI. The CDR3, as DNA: TGTGCCAGCAGGGGCACAGGGGGCACCGGGGAGCTGTTTTTT. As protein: CASRGTGGTGELFF.

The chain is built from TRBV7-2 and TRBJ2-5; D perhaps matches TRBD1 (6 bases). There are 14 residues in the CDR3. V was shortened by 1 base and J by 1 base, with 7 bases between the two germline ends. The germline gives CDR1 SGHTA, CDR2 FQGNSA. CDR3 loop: CASSLGGGQETQYF. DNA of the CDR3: TGTGCCAGCAGCTTAGGAGGGGGCCAAGAGACCCAGTACTTC.